The clone carrying this T cell receptor (beta chain) came up a few times. Then a second PCR, running roughly 6 to 11 cycles, was carried out with a sample-barcoded 5' primer and a J-beta primer mix. Each CDR3 protein gets one entry after TCRdb re-called the 5' RACE reads with MiXCR. The sample has 650,000 to 700,000 distinct CDR3 sequences; roughly 32% are singletons. This specimen belongs to a study of blood T cells in healthy people across ages. Germline CDR1 SGHRS, CDR2 YFSETQ. Trimming cost V 3 bases and J 3 bases; bases outside gene matches: 8. The CDR3 runs 16 residues. The specimen was blood. This clonotype was obtained from a woman older than 75 in good health. This chain links TRBV5-1 with TRBJ2-3; 9 positions agree with TRBD2. The chain's CDR3 is CASSSTGGGATDTQYF. CDR3 coding DNA: TGCGCCAGCAGCTCCACAGGCGGGGGGGCGACAGATACGCAGTATTTT. The variable domain in full, completed from reference TRBV5-1 and TRBJ2-3, reads KAGVTQTPRYLIKTRGQQVTLSCSPISGHRSVSWYQQTPGQGLQFLFEYFSETQRNKGNFPGRFSGRQFSNSRSEMNVSTLELGDSALYLCASSSTGGGATDTQYFGPGTRLTVL.